Below, 25 T cell receptor beta chains from the same sample are listed, as sequenced in a study of T cells in Graves' hyperthyroidism and ophthalmopathy. There were TCR beta CDR3 regions amplified from RNA transcripts. TCR CDR3 underwent first-round RT-PCR with the HTBI primer set. TCRdb independently ran MiXCR on the multiplex PCR reads; one entry per CDR3 protein. The table records approximately 400,000 distinct CDR3 sequences, around 16% of them present only once. Input material: blood. The receptors derive from a woman between 18 and 29 years old with Graves' hyperthyroidism.

This clonotype was recorded a few times. The chain couples TRBV5-4 to TRBJ2-3; D call uncertain. CDR3 length equals 13 residues. Looked up from germline, CDR1 is SGHNT and CDR2 is YYREEE (reference sequence). CDR3 loop: CAFEWGSEDTQYF. The CDR3 bases are TGTGCATTTGAATGGGGTTCCGAAGATACGCAGTATTTT.

This clonotype was counted many times. The rearrangement joins TRBV2 to TRBJ2-2, with 7 nucleotides matching TRBD2. V gave up 2 bases and J gave up 0 bases; unmatched junction bases: 3. The CDR3 loop spans 16 amino acids. Germline-derived CDR1 and CDR2 are SNHLY and FYNNEI. The CDR3 region is CASSEYGGANTGELFF. For the CDR3, the DNA is TGTGCCAGCAGTGAATATGGGGGGGCGAACACCGGGGAGCTGTTTTTT.

The chain joins TRBV29-1 to TRBJ2-3; 8 bases are a match to TRBD2. J was trimmed by 1 base and V by 2 bases; bases with no gene match: 2. This CDR3 is 14 amino acids long. From germline, CDR1 is SQVTM and CDR2 ANQGSEA. CDR3 sequence reads: CSVETSGGTDTQYF. The CDR3 coding sequence is TGCAGCGTTGAAACTAGCGGAGGCACAGATACGCAGTATTTT.

This clonotype was recorded at least ten times. The chain has TRBV27 and TRBJ2-1; D unclear. CDR3 length: 15 amino acids. Trimming pared 4 bases from V and 3 bases from J, leaving 13 bases between. Germline V gene sequence: CDR1 MNHEY, CDR2 SMNVEV (reference sequence). This chain's CDR3 is CASSSTGLSYNEQFF. CDR3 coding DNA: TGTGCCAGCAGTTCAACGGGTTTGAGCTACAATGAGCAGTTCTTC.

Many counts were recorded for this clonotype. The chain combines TRBV20-1 with TRBJ1-4; D unresolved. The CDR3 consists of 14 residues. Trimming removed 3 bases at V and 4 bases at J, with 12 bases between. CDR1 is DFQATT and CDR2 is SNEGSKA in the germline V gene (reference sequence). This CDR3 is CSASRPGGNEKLFF. CDR3 DNA sequence: TGCAGTGCTAGTCGTCCGGGCGGTAATGAAAAACTGTTTTTT.

The chain joins TRBV4-2 to TRBJ2-2; 7 bases match TRBD2. V dropped 0 bases and J dropped 3; count of bases not matched to a gene: 10. The CDR3 runs 18 residues. The germline V gene has CDR1 LGHNA and CDR2 YNFKEQ. The DNA for the CDR3 is TGTGCCAGCAGCCAAGAATACGAGGGGAGGGCGGACACCGGGGAGCTGTTTTTT. Its translation: CASSQEYEGRADTGELFF.

This chain joins TRBV2 and TRBJ2-7; D assignment may be TRBD1 or TRBD2 (5 bases each). V was clipped by 6 bases and J by 5 bases, with 11 bases between them. This CDR3 is 12 amino acids long. Germline loops: CDR1 SNHLY, CDR2 FYNNEI. The CDR3 sequence is CASRGRSHEQYF. The CDR3 DNA sequence: TGTGCCAGCAGGGGACGGAGCCACGAGCAGTACTTC.

This clonotype was detected many times. The chain combines TRBV19 with TRBJ2-1; perhaps TRBD2 as D (6 bases). Germline lookup yields CDR1 LNHDA and CDR2 SQIVND (reference sequence). Trimming cost V 5 bases and J 4 bases, with 18 bases left between them. This CDR3 comprises 16 residues. CDR3 bases: TGTGCCAGTAGTGCCCAACGACTAGTGGGATACAATGAGCAGTTCTTC. Amino acids: CASSAQRLVGYNEQFF. The variable domain in full, with the rest retrieved from reference TRBV19 and TRBJ2-1, is DGGITQSPKYLFRKEGQNVTLSCEQNLNHDAMYWYRQDPGQGLRLIYYSQIVNDFQKGDIAEGYSVSREKKESFPLTVTSAQKNPTAFYLCASSAQRLVGYNEQFFGPGTRLTVL.

This chain links TRBV14 with TRBJ1-3, with D perhaps TRBD1 (5 bases). Germline values: CDR1 SGHDN, CDR2 FVKESK. V was pared by 4 bases and J by 4 bases, with 11 bases between. CDR3 size: 14 residues. This CDR3 reads CASSLTYRGNTIYF. The DNA of the CDR3 is TGTGCCAGCAGCCTGACGTACAGGGGAAACACCATATATTTT.

This clonotype appeared once. V and J are TRBV19 and TRBJ2-5; no reliable D call. Between the trimmed V and J ends, which lost 1 base and 5 bases, there was a span of 14 bases. The germline V gene has CDR1 LNHDA and CDR2 SQIVND (reference sequence). The length of the CDR3 is 15 residues. The CDR3 reads CASSIGGHATETQYF. The CDR3 DNA sequence: TGTGCCAGTAGTATAGGCGGTCACGCGACGGAGACCCAGTACTTC. The whole variable domain, filled in from reference TRBV19 and TRBJ2-5, reads DGGITQSPKYLFRKEGQNVTLSCEQNLNHDAMYWYRQDPGQGLRLIYYSQIVNDFQKGDIAEGYSVSREKKESFPLTVTSAQKNPTAFYLCASSIGGHATETQYFGPGTRLLVL.

This clonotype was counted at least ten times. The rearrangement uses TRBV30 and TRBJ2-2; D call uncertain. V lost 0 bases to trimming and J lost 6 bases, with 8 bases between them. CDR3 length: 13 residues. CDR1 and CDR2 (germline): GTSNPN, SVGIG (reference sequence). CDR3 sequence: CAWSVLAAGELFF. In DNA form, the CDR3 reads TGTGCCTGGAGTGTACTGGCGGCCGGGGAGCTGTTTTTT.

This clonotype was seen at least ten times. V usage is TRBV12-3 or TRBV12-4 and J usage is TRBJ2-3; D is perhaps TRBD2 (6 bases). Trimming took 5 bases from V and 3 from J, leaving 9 bases between them. This CDR3 is 13 amino acids long. DNA for the CDR3: TGTGCCAGCAGTGAGCGGGTAACAGATACGCAGTATTTT. This encodes CASSERVTDTQYF.

V gene TRBV19 combines with J gene TRBJ2-7, with 8 bases lining up with TRBD1. CDR3 size: 14 residues. The V gene end was trimmed by 6 bases and the J gene end by 0 bases; junction bases not matched to a gene: 4. Germline V gene sequence: CDR1 LNHDA, CDR2 SQIVND (reference sequence). CDR3 protein: CASRRQGSSYEQYF. The DNA of the CDR3 is TGTGCCAGTAGACGACAGGGGTCCTCCTACGAGCAGTACTTC.

This clonotype was detected only a few times. The V and J genes are TRBV27 and TRBJ1-5; D unclear. CDR1 and CDR2 from the germline V gene are MNHEY and SMNVEV (reference sequence). The ends were cut back, 7 bases at V and 4 bases at J, with 11 bases in the middle. The CDR3 sequence is 13 residues long. The CDR3 loop is CASKLMWNQPQHF. The DNA of the CDR3 is TGTGCCAGCAAACTGATGTGGAATCAGCCCCAGCATTTT.

The table lists this clonotype with many counts. V usage is TRBV20-1 and J usage is TRBJ2-4; no definite D call. V lost 6 bases to trimming and J lost 1 base, with 16 bases between them. The CDR3 is 15 residues long. In germline, CDR1 is DFQATT, CDR2 SNEGSKA (reference sequence). CDR3 in DNA: TGCAGTGCCCTATGGCCAGGCTCGGCCAAAAACATTCAGTACTTC. It yields the protein CSALWPGSAKNIQYF.

This clonotype was seen at least ten times. The chain combines TRBV20-1 with TRBJ2-1; D ambiguous. This CDR3 region has 12 residues. Germline CDR1 and CDR2: DFQATT and SNEGSKA (reference sequence). Deletions cut 3 bases from V and 5 bases from J, with 8 bases between. The CDR3 loop reads CSASWRDNEQFF. The DNA for the CDR3 is TGCAGTGCTAGTTGGCGAGACAATGAGCAGTTCTTC.

As concerns this clonotype: A read error may produce the germline difference seen at one junction end. The chain employs TRBV7-7 and TRBJ2-3, with D possibly matching TRBD2 (5 bases). The germline CDR1 and CDR2 sequences are SSHAT and FNYEAQ (reference sequence). This CDR3 has 15 amino acids. CDR3 sequence: CASSPGLGNTDTQYF. CDR3 in DNA: TGTGCTAGCAGCCCAGGACTGGGAAACACAGATACGCAGTATTTT.

The sample holds many counts of this clonotype. The genes are TRBV28 and TRBJ2-7; a weak D match, TRBD2 (5 bases). V lost 2 bases and J 0 bases, leaving 29 bases between the germline ends. Germline assignment: CDR1 MDHEN and CDR2 SYDVKM. CDR3 size: 21 residues. The CDR3 sequence: CASSLVIGVGQSGHSSYEQYF. CDR3 sequence (DNA): TGTGCCAGCAGTTTAGTTATCGGGGTAGGGCAGTCAGGCCACAGCTCCTACGAGCAGTACTTC.

The table lists this clonotype with a few counts. This chain uses TRBV27 with TRBJ2-6, with D maybe TRBD2 (5 bases). Per the germline V gene, CDR1 is MNHEY and CDR2 is SMNVEV (reference sequence). This CDR3 has 19 residues. V lost 0 bases to trimming and J lost 3 bases, with 18 bases between them. This CDR3 is CASSLSPRAGPRGANVLTF. CDR3 DNA sequence: TGTGCCAGCAGTTTATCCCCCCGGGCGGGCCCTCGTGGGGCCAACGTCCTGACTTTC.

Details on this clonotype: One end of the junction does not line up with germline, which may come from a read error. V is TRBV6-1 and J is TRBJ2-4; 10 bases map to TRBD2. Per the germline V gene, CDR1 is MNHNS and CDR2 is SASEGT. The CDR3 runs to 15 residues. Written as DNA, the CDR3 is TGTGCCGGCAGTGAAATCCCCAGCGGGAGGGCCTATAAGTACTTC. It specifies CAGSEIPSGRAYKYF.

Regarding this clonotype: The junction and the germline gene differ at one end; a read error may be behind it. This rearrangement joins TRBV18 to TRBJ2-6; D may be TRBD2 (5 bases). The germline CDR1 and CDR2 sequences are KGHSH and LQKENI. The CDR3 runs 16 residues. CDR3: CASPPDGDSGANVLTF. The CDR3 nucleotides read TGTGCCAGCCCACCTGACGGGGACTCTGGGGCCAACGTCCTGACTTTC.

This clonotype appeared many times. The chain carries TRBV10-1 and TRBJ2-1, with 7 bases fitting TRBD2. J gave up 8 bases and V 3 bases, and 7 bases lay outside the gene matches. The CDR3 length is 14 residues. Germline loops: CDR1 WNHNN, CDR2 SYGVQD (reference sequence). CDR3 sequence reads: CASSDVLAGDEQFF. CDR3 nucleotide sequence: TGCGCCAGCAGTGATGTACTTGCGGGAGATGAGCAGTTCTTC.

As concerns this clonotype: This may come from a read error, since a much larger clone is one base off. The V call is TRBV9, the J call TRBJ2-5, with unresolved D. Germline assignment: CDR1 SGDLS and CDR2 YYNGEE. The CDR3 covers 15 residues. CDR3 coding DNA: TGTGCCAGCAGCGTAGTCGGCTCGCACCAAAAGACCCAGTACTTC. This codes for CASSVVGSHQKTQYF.

In this sample, this clonotype turned up many times. The chain uses TRBV20-1 and TRBJ2-7; D is unclear. Germline CDR1 reads DFQATT; CDR2 reads SNEGSKA (reference sequence). The germline V and J ends were trimmed by 5 bases and 6 bases, with 20 bases remaining between them. The CDR3 is 14 amino acids. CDR3 sequence reads: CSASMAPLLLEQYF. The DNA for the CDR3 is TGCAGTGCTTCTATGGCCCCTCTCCTCCTCGAGCAGTACTTC.

The genes are TRBV20-1 and TRBJ2-3; no clear D. Germline V lookup: CDR1 DFQATT, CDR2 SNEGSKA (reference sequence). Trimming took off 5 bases at V and 2 bases at J, with 14 bases between the two ends. This CDR3 spans 14 amino acids. The CDR3 nucleotides are TGCAGTGCTTTCTCACTACCTTCCACAGATACGCAGTATTTT. Its protein product is CSAFSLPSTDTQYF.